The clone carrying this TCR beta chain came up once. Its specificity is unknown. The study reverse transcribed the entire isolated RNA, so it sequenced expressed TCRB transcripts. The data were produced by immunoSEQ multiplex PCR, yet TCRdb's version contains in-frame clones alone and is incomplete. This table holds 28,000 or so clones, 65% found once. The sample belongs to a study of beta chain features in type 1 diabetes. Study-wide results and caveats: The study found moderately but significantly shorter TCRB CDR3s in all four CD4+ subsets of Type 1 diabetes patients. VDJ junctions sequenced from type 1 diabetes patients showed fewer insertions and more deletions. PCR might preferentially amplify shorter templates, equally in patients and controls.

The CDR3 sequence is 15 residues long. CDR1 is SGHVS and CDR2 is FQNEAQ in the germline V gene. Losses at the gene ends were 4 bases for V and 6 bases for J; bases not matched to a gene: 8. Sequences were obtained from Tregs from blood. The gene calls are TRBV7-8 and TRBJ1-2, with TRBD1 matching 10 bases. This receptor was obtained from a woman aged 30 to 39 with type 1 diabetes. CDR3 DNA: TGTGCCAGCAGCTGGGACAGGGGAATTAGGGATGGCTACACCTTC. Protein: CASSWDRGIRDGYTF.